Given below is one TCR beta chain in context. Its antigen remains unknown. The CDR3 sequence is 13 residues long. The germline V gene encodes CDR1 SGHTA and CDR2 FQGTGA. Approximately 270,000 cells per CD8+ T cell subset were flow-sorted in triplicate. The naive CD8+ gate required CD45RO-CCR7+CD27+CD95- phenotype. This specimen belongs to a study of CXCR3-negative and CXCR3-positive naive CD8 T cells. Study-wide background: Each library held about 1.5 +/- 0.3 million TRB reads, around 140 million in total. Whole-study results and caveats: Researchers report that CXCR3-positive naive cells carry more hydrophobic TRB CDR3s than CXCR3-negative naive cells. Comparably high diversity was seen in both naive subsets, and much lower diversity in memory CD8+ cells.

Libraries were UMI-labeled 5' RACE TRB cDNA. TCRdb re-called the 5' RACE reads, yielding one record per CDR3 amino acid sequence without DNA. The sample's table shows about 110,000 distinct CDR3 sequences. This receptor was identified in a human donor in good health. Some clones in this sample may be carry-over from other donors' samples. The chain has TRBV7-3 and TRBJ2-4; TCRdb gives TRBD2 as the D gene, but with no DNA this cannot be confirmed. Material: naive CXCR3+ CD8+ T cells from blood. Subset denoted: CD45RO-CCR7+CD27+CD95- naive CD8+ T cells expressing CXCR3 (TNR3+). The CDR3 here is CASRAGGQNIQYF.